This entry lists 13 T cell receptor beta chains sequenced from one sample in a study of tumor-infiltrating lymphocytes in localized non-small cell lung cancer. Clones were sequenced by immunoSEQ multiplex PCR, and TCRdb holds only the in-frame ones, with some missing. The sample shows about 16,000 clones, 65% to 85% of them seen only once. The source material was lung tumor tissue. All receptors come from a human donor with non-small cell lung cancer.

The chain couples TRBV19 to TRBJ2-3; a possible D gene is TRBD1 (6 bases). Germline V lookup: CDR1 LNHDA, CDR2 SQIVND (reference sequence). This CDR3 is built from 15 residues. Trimming stripped 7 bases from V and 2 bases from J, with 16 bases between. The CDR3 reads CASKKGQGPTDTQYF. Here the CDR3 DNA reads TGTGCCAGTAAAAAGGGCCAGGGGCCCACAGATACGCAGTATTTT.

This clone was seen a few times. This chain links TRBV30 with TRBJ1-5; D remains ambiguous. The CDR3 consists of 15 residues. The germline CDR1 and CDR2 sequences are GTSNPN and SVGIG (reference sequence). V gave up 2 bases and J gave up 0 bases, with 11 bases separating them. The CDR3 DNA is TGTGCCTGGAGTCCTGCGGGAAATAGCAATCAGCCCCAGCATTTT. It yields the protein CAWSPAGNSNQPQHF. Drawing the rest from reference TRBV30 and TRBJ1-5, the complete variable domain is SQTIHQWPATLVQPVGSPLSLECTVEGTSNPNLYWYRQAAGRGLQLLFYSVGIGQISSEVPQNLSASRPQDRQFILSSKKLLLSDSGFYLCAWSPAGNSNQPQHFGDGTRLSIL.

This clone appeared a few times. The chain joins TRBV29-1 to TRBJ1-1; D unclear. V lost 4 bases to trimming and J lost 6 bases, with 9 bases between them. The length of the CDR3 is 11 residues. Germline V lookup: CDR1 SQVTM, CDR2 ANQGSEA. This CDR3 reads CSVVSKAEAFF. DNA for the CDR3: TGCAGCGTTGTTTCGAAGGCTGAAGCTTTCTTT.

The gene calls are TRBV7-9 and TRBJ2-5; 13 positions agree with TRBD2. Germline CDR1 and CDR2: SEHNR and FQNEAQ (reference sequence). With 5 bases clipped from V and 8 bases from J, the junction kept 5 bases outside the gene matches. The CDR3 is 14 amino acids. Written as DNA, the CDR3 is TGTGCCAGCAGCCCAGGACTAGCGGGGGTTACCCAGTACTTC. Its translation: CASSPGLAGVTQYF.

This chain joins TRBV7-8 and TRBJ2-1, with TRBD2 matching over 8 bases. V lost 0 bases to trimming and J lost 7 bases; unmatched junction nucleotides: 11. Germline CDR1 and CDR2: SGHVS and FQNEAQ. This CDR3 region has 17 residues. The CDR3 reads CASSLAAGLGTENEQFF. DNA for the CDR3: TGTGCCAGCAGCTTAGCGGCGGGACTAGGAACAGAGAATGAGCAGTTCTTC.

This chain connects TRBV5-5 to TRBJ2-4, with D perhaps TRBD2 (5 bases). Trimming took off 3 bases at V and 0 bases at J, with 13 bases between the two ends. This CDR3 region has 16 residues. Germline assignment: CDR1 SGHKS and CDR2 YYEKEE (reference sequence). The CDR3 DNA reads TGTGCCAGCAGCTGGCTCGGAAGCGGAGCCAAAAACATTCAGTACTTC. It translates to CASSWLGSGAKNIQYF.

The rearrangement uses TRBV7-6 and TRBJ2-3, with 10 bases matching TRBD2. CDR1 is SGHVS, CDR2 FNYEAQ, per germline. Trimming cost V 5 bases and J 0 bases; bases outside gene matches: 5. The CDR3 has 16 residues. The CDR3 coding sequence is TGTGCCAGCAGCCCCAGGACTAGCGGCAGCACAGATACGCAGTATTTT. Translating it yields CASSPRTSGSTDTQYF.

This clone is a singleton in its sample. This chain's CDR3 is CASSLTSGRVATDTQYF. The CDR3, as DNA: TGTGCCAGCAGTTTAACTAGCGGGAGGGTCGCCACAGATACGCAGTATTTT. The chain recombines TRBV27 with TRBJ2-3, with 13 bases that match TRBD2. The CDR3 spans 17 residues. Germline V gene lookup returns CDR1 MNHEY and CDR2 SMNVEV (reference sequence). J gave up 2 bases and V 2 bases, and 4 bases lay outside the gene matches.

V gene TRBV7-2 combines with J gene TRBJ1-4, with no clear D. Trimming took 1 base from V and 8 from J, leaving 11 bases between them. CDR3 length equals 14 residues. The V gene's germline CDR1 is SGHTA and CDR2 FQGNSA. The CDR3 reads CASSLGPTAEKLFF. The CDR3 coding sequence is TGTGCCAGCAGCTTAGGCCCAACGGCGGAAAAACTGTTTTTT.

The table lists this clone with a few counts. This sequence joins TRBV28 and TRBJ1-5; 7 bases agree with TRBD1. The CDR3 runs 16 residues. V lost 6 bases, J lost 2 bases, and 10 bases stayed unmatched. Germline V gene sequence: CDR1 MDHEN, CDR2 SYDVKM. The DNA for the CDR3 is TGTGCCAGCAGAATCCAGGGGGTATGGGGCAATCAGCCCCAGCATTTT. Translated, it gives CASRIQGVWGNQPQHF.

The CDR3 here is CSVATGNSNQPQHF. CDR3 DNA sequence: TGCAGCGTTGCGACCGGGAATAGCAATCAGCCCCAGCATTTT. This chain joins TRBV29-1 and TRBJ1-5; the D is unclear. The CDR3 length is 14 residues. Germline V gene sequence: CDR1 SQVTM, CDR2 ANQGSEA. V was shortened by 4 bases and J by 0 bases, with 10 bases between the two germline ends.

The chain uses TRBV6-1 and TRBJ2-5, with D possibly being TRBD1 (5 bases). V was clipped by 7 bases and J by 0 bases, with 6 bases between them. The germline CDR1 and CDR2 sequences are MNHNS and SASEGT. The CDR3 totals 12 residues. CDR3: CASTQDQETQYF. DNA of the CDR3: TGTGCCAGCACACAGGACCAAGAGACCCAGTACTTC.

This clone has a handful of counts. The genes are TRBV28 and TRBJ1-2, with 8 nucleotides matching TRBD1. Germline trimming cut 1 base from V and 2 bases from J; bases unmatched to any gene: 6. The CDR3 consists of 16 residues. Germline V lookup: CDR1 MDHEN, CDR2 SYDVKM. Written as DNA, the CDR3 is TGTGCCAGCAGTTTATTGACAGGGGTTTTAAACTATGGCTACACCTTC. Amino acids: CASSLLTGVLNYGYTF.